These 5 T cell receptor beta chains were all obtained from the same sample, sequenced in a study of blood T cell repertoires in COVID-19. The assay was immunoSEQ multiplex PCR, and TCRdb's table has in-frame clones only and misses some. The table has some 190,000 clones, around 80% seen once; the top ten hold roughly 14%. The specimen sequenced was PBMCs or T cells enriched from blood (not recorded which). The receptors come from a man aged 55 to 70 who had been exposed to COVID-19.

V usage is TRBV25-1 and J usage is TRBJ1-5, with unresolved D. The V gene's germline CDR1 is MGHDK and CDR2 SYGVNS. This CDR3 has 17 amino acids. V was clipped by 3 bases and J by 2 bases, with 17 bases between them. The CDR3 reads CASSDGSGLKGNQPQHF. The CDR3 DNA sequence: TGTGCCAGCAGTGATGGTTCCGGGTTGAAGGGCAATCAGCCCCAGCATTTT.

CDR3 in DNA: TGTGCCAGCAGCACCGGGACTAGGGGGTTCTTC. Protein sequence: CASSTGTRGFF. This chain uses TRBV7-9 with TRBJ2-1; TRBD2 matches 8 bases. With V trimmed by 5 bases and J by 15 bases, 6 bases remained unmatched. The length of the CDR3 is 11 residues. Germline values: CDR1 SEHNR, CDR2 FQNEAQ (reference sequence). Together with reference TRBV7-9 and TRBJ2-1, the CDR3 gives the full variable domain: DTGVSQNPRHKITKRGQNVTFRCDPISEHNRLYWYRQTLGQGPEFLTYFQNEAQLEKSRLLSDRFSAERPKGSFSTLEIQRTEQGDSAMYLCASSTGTRGFFGPGTRLTVL.

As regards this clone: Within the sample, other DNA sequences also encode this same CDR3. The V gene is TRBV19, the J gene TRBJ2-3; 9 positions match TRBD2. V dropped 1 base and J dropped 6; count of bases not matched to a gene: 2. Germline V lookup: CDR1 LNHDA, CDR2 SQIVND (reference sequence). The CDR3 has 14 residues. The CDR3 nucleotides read TGTGCCAGTAGTATAGGACTAGCGGTGGATACGCAGTATTTT. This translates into CASSIGLAVDTQYF.

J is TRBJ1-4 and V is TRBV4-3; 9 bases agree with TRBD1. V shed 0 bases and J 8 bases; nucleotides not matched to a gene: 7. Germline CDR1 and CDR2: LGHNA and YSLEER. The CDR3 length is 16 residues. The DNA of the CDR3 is TGCGCCAGCAGCCAAGATGGGACAGGGTTACGGGAAAAACTGTTTTTT. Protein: CASSQDGTGLREKLFF.

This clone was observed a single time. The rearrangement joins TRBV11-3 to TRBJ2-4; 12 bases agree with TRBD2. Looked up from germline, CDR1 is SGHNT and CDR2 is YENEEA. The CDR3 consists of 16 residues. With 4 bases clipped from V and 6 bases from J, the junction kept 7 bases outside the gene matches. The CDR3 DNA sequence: TGTGCCAGCAGCTCTAGCGGGAGGGCCGGAGGAAACATTCAGTACTTC. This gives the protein CASSSSGRAGGNIQYF.